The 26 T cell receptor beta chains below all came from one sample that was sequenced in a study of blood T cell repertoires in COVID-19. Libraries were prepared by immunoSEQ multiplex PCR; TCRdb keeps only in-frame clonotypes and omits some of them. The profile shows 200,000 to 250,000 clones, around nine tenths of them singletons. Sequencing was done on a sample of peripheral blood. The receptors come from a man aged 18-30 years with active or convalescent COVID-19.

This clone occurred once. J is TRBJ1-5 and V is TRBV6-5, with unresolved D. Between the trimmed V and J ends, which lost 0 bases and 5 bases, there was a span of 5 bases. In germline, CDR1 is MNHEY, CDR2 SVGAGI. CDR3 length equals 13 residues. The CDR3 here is CASSYSPYQPQHF. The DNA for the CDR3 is TGTGCCAGCAGTTACTCTCCTTATCAGCCCCAGCATTTT.

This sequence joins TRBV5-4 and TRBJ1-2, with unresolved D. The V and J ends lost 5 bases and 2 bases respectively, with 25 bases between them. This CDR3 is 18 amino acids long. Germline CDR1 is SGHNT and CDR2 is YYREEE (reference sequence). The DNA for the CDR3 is TGTGCCAGCAGGGCGGTAGAGGGCCCAGCTTCTCCAAACTATGGCTACACCTTC. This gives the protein CASRAVEGPASPNYGYTF.

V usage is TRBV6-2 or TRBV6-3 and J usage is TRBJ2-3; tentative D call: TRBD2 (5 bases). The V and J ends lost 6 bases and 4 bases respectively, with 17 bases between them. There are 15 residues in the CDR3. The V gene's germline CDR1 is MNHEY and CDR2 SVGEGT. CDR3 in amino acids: CASSSPGERADTQYF. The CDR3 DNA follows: TGTGCCAGCAGCTCCCCCGGGGAGCGCGCAGATACGCAGTATTTT.

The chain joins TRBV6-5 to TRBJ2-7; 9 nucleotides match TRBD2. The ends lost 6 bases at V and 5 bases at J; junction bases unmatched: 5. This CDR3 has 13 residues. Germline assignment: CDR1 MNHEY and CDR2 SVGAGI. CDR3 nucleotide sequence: TGTGCCAGCAGGGGACTAGCTGTCCACGAGCAGTACTTC. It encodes CASRGLAVHEQYF.

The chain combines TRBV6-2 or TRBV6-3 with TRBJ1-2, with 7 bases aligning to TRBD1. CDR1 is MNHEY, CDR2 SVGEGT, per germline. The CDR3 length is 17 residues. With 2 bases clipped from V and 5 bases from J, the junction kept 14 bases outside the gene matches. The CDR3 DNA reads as TGTGCCAGCAGTTACACGACAGGGACACGGAGGTGGTATGGCTACACCTTC. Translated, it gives CASSYTTGTRRWYGYTF.

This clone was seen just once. As DNA, the CDR3 is TGTGCCATCTCCCGGGGGAAGACTAATGAAAAACTGTTTTTT. This gives the protein CAISRGKTNEKLFF. The J gene is TRBJ1-4, the V gene TRBV2; the D gene is possibly TRBD1 (5 bases). The CDR3 has 14 amino acids. Germline loops: CDR1 SNHLY, CDR2 FYNNEI. The germline V and J ends were trimmed by 10 bases and 2 bases, with 14 bases remaining between them.

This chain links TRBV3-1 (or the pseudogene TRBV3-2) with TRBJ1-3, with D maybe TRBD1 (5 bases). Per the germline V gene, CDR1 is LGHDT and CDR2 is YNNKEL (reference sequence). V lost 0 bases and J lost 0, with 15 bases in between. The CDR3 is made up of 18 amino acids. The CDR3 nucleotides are TGTGCCAGCAGCCAAGACCCCCCGACAGATCCCTCTGGAAACACCATATATTTT. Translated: CASSQDPPTDPSGNTIYF.

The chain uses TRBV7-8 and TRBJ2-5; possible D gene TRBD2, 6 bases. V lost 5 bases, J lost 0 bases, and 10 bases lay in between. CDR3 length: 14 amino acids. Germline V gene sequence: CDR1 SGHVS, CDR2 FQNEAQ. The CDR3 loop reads CASSATSNQETQYF. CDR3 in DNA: TGTGCCAGCAGCGCGACTAGTAACCAAGAGACCCAGTACTTC.

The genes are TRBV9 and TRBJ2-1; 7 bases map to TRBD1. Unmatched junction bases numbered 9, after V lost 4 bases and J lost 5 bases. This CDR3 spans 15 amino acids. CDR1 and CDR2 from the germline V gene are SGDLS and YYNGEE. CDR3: CASSPRQGGDNEQFF. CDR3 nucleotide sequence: TGTGCCAGCAGCCCCCGACAGGGTGGCGACAATGAGCAGTTCTTC.

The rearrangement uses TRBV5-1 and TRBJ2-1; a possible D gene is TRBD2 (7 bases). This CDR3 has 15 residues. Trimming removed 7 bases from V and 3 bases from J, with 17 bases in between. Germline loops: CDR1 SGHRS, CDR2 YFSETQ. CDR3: CASLPGGPIYNEQFF. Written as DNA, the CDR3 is TGCGCCAGCCTCCCGGGGGGCCCCATCTACAATGAGCAGTTCTTC.

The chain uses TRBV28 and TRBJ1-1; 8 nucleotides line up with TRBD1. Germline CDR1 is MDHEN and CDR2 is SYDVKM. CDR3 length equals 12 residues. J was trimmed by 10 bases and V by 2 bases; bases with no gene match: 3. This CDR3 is CASSLGGTGAFF. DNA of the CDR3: TGTGCCAGCAGTTTAGGGGGGACAGGAGCTTTCTTT. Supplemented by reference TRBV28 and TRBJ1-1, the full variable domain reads DVKVTQSSRYLVKRTGEKVFLECVQDMDHENMFWYRQDPGLGLRLIYFSYDVKMKEKGDIPEGYSVSREKKERFSLILESASTNQTSMYLCASSLGGTGAFFGQGTRLTVV.

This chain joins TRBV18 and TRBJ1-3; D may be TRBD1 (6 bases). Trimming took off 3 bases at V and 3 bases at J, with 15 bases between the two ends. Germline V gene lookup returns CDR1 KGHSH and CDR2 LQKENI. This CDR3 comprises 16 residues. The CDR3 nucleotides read TGTGCCAGCTCACCCTCCCAGGGGCGAAATGGAAACACCATATATTTT. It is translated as CASSPSQGRNGNTIYF.

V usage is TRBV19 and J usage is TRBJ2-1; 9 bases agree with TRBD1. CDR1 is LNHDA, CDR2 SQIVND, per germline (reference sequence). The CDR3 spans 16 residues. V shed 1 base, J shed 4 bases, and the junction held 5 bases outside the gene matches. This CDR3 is CASSIATGGTYNEQFF. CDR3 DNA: TGTGCCAGTAGTATAGCGACAGGGGGGACATACAATGAGCAGTTCTTC.

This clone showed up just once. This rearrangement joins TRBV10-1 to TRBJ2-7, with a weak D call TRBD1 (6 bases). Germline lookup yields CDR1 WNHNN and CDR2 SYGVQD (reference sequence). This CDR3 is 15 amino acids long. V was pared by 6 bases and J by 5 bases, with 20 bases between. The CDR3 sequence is CASSRAGVGVDEQYF. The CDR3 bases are TGCGCCAGCAGCAGAGCAGGGGTCGGGGTCGACGAGCAGTACTTC.

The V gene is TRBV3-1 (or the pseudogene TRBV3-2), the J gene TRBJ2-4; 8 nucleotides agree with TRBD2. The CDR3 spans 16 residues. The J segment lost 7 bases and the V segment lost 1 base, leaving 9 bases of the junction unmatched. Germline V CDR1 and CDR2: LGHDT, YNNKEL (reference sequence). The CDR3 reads CASSQGKAGRVNIQYF. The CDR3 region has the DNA TGTGCCAGCAGCCAAGGAAAGGCCGGGAGGGTGAACATTCAGTACTTC.

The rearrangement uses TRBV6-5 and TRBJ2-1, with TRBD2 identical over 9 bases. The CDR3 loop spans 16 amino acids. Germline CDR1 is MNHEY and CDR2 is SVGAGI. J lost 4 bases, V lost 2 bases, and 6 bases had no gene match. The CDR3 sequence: CASSYGTSGSYNEQFF. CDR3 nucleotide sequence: TGTGCCAGCAGTTACGGTACTAGCGGGTCATACAATGAGCAGTTCTTC.

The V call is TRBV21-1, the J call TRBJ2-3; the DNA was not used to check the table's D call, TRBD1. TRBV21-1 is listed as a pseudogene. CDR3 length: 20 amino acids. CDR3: CASSPGTPEGDFYSTDTQYF. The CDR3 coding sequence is TGTGCCAGCAGCCCCGGGACACCCGAAGGGGATTTTTATAGCACAGATACGCAGTATTTT.

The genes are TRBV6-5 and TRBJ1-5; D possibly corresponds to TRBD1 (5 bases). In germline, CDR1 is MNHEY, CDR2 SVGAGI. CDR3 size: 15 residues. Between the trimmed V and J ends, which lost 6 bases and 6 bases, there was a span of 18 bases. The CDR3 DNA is TGTGCCAGCAGCTATCGGGGCCCGGAGGGTCAGCCCCAGCATTTT. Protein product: CASSYRGPEGQPQHF.

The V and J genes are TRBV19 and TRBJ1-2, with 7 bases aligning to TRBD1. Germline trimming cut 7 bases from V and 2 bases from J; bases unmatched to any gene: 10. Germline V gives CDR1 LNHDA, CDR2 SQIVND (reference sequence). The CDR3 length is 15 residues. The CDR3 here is CASNTLGTVNYGYTF. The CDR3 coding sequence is TGTGCCAGTAATACCCTCGGGACAGTCAACTATGGCTACACCTTC.

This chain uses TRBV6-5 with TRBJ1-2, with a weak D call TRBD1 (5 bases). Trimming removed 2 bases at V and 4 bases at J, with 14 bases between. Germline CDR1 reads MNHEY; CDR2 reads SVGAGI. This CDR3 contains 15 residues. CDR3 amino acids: CASSYGAGWGYGYTF. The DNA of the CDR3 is TGTGCCAGCAGTTACGGCGCAGGGTGGGGCTATGGCTACACCTTC.

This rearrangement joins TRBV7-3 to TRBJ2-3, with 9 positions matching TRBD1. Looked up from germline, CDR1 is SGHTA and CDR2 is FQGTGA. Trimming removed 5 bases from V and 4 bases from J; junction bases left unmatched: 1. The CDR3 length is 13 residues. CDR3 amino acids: CASSGQGSDTQYF. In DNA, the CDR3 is TGTGCCAGCAGCGGACAGGGGTCAGATACGCAGTATTTT.

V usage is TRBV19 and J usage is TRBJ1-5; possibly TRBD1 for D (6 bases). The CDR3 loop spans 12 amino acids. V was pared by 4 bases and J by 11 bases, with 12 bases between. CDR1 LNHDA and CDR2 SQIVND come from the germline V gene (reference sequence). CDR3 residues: CASSRTGSAQHF. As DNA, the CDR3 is TGTGCCAGTAGTAGAACAGGGTCGGCCCAGCATTTT.

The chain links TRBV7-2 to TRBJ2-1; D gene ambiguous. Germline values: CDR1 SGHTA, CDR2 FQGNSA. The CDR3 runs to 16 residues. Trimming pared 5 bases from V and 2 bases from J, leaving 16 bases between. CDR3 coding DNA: TGTGCCAGCAGCCCGACCTCTAGTCTTCCCTACAATGAGCAGTTCTTC. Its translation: CASSPTSSLPYNEQFF.

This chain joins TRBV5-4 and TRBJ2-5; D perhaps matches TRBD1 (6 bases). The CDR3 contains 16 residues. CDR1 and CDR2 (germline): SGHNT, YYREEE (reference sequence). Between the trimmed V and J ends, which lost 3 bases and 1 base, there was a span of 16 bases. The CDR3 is CASSSRADSLQETQYF. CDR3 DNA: TGTGCCAGCAGCTCCCGAGCGGACAGCCTCCAAGAGACCCAGTACTTC.

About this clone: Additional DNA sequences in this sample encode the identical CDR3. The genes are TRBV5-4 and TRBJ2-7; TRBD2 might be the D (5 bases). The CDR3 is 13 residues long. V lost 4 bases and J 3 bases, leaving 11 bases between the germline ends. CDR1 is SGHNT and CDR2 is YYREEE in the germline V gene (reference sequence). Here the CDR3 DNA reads TGTGCCAGCAGCCCTGGACTGAACTACGAGCAGTACTTC. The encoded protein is CASSPGLNYEQYF.

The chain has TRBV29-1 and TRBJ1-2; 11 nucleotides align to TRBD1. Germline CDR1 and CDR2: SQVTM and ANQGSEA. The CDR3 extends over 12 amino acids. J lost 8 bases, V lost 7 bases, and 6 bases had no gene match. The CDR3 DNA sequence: TGCAGCGGAGGACAGGGGGCCGAGGGCTACACCTTC. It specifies CSGGQGAEGYTF.